A selection of T cell receptor beta chains follows, all from one sample in a study of T-cell reconstitution after alpha-beta-depleted transplantation in children. One entry per CDR3 protein results from TCRdb running MiXCR on the PCR reads. The sample consists of about 600,000 distinct CDR3 sequences, approximately 13% of them appearing once. The material sequenced was PBMCs, mostly from graft donor cells, taken 360 days after TCRalphabeta/CD19-depleted stem cell transplant. These receptors were collected from a male patient aged 10-17 years who had a stem cell transplant for acute myeloid leukemia, so the T cells may come from the graft donor. Both conserved end residues are part of each CDR3. The order of the fields is V gene, D gene, clone size, J gene, CDR3 protein, CDR3 DNA. D genes are given only for firm matches. The size field is filled for only some rows; it gives once, few, many or a size class.

>TRBV4-2|.|few|TRBJ2-5
CASSITPAGETQYF
TGTGCCAGCAGCATCACACCGGCGGGGGAGACCCAGTACTTC
>TRBV2|TRBD2|few|TRBJ2-7
CASREPPGLANYEQYF
TGTGCCAGCAGGGAACCTCCGGGACTAGCTAACTACGAGCAGTACTTC
>TRBV11-2|TRBD1|few|TRBJ1-2
CAARLGQGFLYGYTF
TGTGCCGCACGGCTCGGACAGGGTTTTCTCTATGGCTACACCTTC
>TRBV7-2|TRBD2|few|TRBJ2-1
CASSLAQTSGNEQFF
TGTGCCAGCAGCTTAGCCCAGACTAGCGGGAATGAGCAGTTCTTC
>TRBV20-1|TRBD2|.|TRBJ2-7
CSAHPSGPYEQYF
TGCAGTGCTCACCCTAGCGGGCCCTACGAGCAGTACTTC
>TRBV11-2|.|.|TRBJ2-1
CASSWGPSNEQFF
TGTGCCAGCAGCTGGGGCCCTTCCAATGAGCAGTTCTTC
>TRBV27|.|.|TRBJ2-3
CASSLVQGITDTQYF
TGTGCCAGCAGTTTGGTCCAGGGAATTACAGATACGCAGTATTTT
>TRBV20-1|TRBD2|.|TRBJ2-1
CSARATSGPYNEQFF
TGCAGTGCTAGAGCTACTAGCGGGCCCTACAATGAGCAGTTCTTC
>TRBV7-8|.|few|TRBJ2-7
CASRGNLYEQYF
TGTGCCAGCAGGGGGAACCTCTACGAGCAGTACTTC
>TRBV7-3|.|many|TRBJ2-3
CASSRDLGRDTQYF
TGTGCCAGCAGCCGCGACCTTGGTCGAGATACGCAGTATTTT